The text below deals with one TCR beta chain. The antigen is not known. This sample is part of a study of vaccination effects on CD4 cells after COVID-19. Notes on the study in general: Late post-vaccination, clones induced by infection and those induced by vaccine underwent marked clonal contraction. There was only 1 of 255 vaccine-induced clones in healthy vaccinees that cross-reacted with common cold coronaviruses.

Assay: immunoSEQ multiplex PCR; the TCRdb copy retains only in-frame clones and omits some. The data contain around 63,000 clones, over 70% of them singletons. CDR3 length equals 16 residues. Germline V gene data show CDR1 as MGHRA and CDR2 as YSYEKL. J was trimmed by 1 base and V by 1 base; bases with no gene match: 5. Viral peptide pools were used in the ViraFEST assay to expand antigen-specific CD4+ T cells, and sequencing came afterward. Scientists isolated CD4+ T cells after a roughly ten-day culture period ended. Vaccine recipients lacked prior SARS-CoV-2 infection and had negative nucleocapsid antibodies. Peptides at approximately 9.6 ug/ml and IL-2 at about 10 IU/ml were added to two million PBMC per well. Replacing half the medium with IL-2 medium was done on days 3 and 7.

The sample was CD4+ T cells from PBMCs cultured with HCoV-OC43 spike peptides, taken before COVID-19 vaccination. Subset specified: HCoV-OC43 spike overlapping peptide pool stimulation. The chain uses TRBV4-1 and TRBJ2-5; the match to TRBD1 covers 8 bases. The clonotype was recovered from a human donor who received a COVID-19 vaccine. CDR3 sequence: CASSQADRGSQETQYF. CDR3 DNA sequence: TGCGCCAGCAGCCAAGCTGACAGGGGATCCCAAGAGACCCAGTACTTC.